These 11 T cell receptor beta chains came from one sample sequenced in a study of blood T cell repertoires in COVID-19. This table comes from immunoSEQ multiplex PCR, and its TCRdb copy is limited to in-frame clones, with some not included. Counted here are about 97,000 clones, around 87% occurring once; the ten biggest clones make up 15% to 20%. Sequences were obtained from peripheral blood. All receptors derive from a human donor in a cohort sampled during active COVID-19.

The chain is built from TRBV4-1 and TRBJ1-4, with 7 bases matching TRBD1. Per germline, CDR1 MGHRA and CDR2 YSYEKL. CDR3 length: 15 residues. V lost 5 bases and J lost 4; bases outside the gene matches: 7. The chain's CDR3 is CASSEKTGLNEKLFF. The CDR3 DNA is TGCGCCAGCAGCGAAAAGACAGGGCTTAATGAAAAACTGTTTTTT.

The rearrangement joins TRBV18 to TRBJ2-3; TRBD2 is a possible D gene (6 bases). The ends were cut back, 4 bases at V and 1 base at J, with 6 bases in the middle. Looked up from germline, CDR1 is KGHSH and CDR2 is LQKENI. CDR3 size: 13 residues. The CDR3 region has the DNA TGTGCCAGCTCACGCGGGGGCACAGATACGCAGTATTTT. Its translation is CASSRGGTDTQYF.

The rearrangement uses TRBV3-1 (or the pseudogene TRBV3-2) and TRBJ2-3; 12 nucleotides align to TRBD1. Germline assignment: CDR1 LGHDT and CDR2 YNNKEL (reference sequence). This CDR3 has 16 amino acids. Unmatched junction bases numbered 6, after V lost 5 bases and J lost 3 bases. The CDR3 bases are TGTGCCAGCAGCTCGAGGGACAGGGGGCTAACAGATACGCAGTATTTT. Translated, it gives CASSSRDRGLTDTQYF.

J is TRBJ1-5 and V is TRBV19; D is uncertain. The V and J ends lost 4 bases and 2 bases respectively, with 3 bases between them. The CDR3 sequence is 12 residues long. Looked up from germline, CDR1 is LNHDA and CDR2 is SQIVND (reference sequence). CDR3 nucleotide sequence: TGTGCCAGTAGTACTGGCAATCAGCCCCAGCATTTT. Translation gives CASSTGNQPQHF.

The chain uses TRBV9 and TRBJ2-3; 7 bases match TRBD2. Germline CDR1 and CDR2: SGDLS and YYNGEE. The V gene end was trimmed by 7 bases and the J gene end by 5 bases; junction bases not matched to a gene: 7. The CDR3 covers 13 residues. The CDR3 DNA reads TGTGCCAGCGTCTTGGCGGGAGTAGATACGCAGTATTTT. Translating it yields CASVLAGVDTQYF. Drawing the rest from reference TRBV9 and TRBJ2-3, the complete variable domain is DSGVTQTPKHLITATGQRVTLRCSPRSGDLSVYWYQQSLDQGLQFLIQYYNGEERAKGNILERFSAQQFPDLHSELNLSSLELGDSALYFCASVLAGVDTQYFGPGTRLTVL.

The chain joins TRBV6-5 to TRBJ1-3; D gene uncertain. Deletions cut 0 bases from V and 4 bases from J, with 7 bases between. CDR3 length: 14 residues. Germline values: CDR1 MNHEY, CDR2 SVGAGI. The CDR3 reads CASSYSGRGNTIYF. The CDR3 DNA reads TGTGCCAGCAGTTACTCTGGCAGAGGAAACACCATATATTTT.

This clone was seen a handful of times. One end of the junction varies from germline; a read error may be responsible. This sequence joins TRBV7-7 and TRBJ2-5, with TRBD2 matching 14 bases. The CDR3 extends over 15 amino acids. Germline V gives CDR1 SSHAT, CDR2 FNYEAQ (reference sequence). CDR3 sequence reads: CASSLGLAGGETQYF. In DNA, the CDR3 is TGTGCTAGCAGCTTAGGACTAGCGGGGGGAGAGACCCAGTACTTC.

J is TRBJ1-2 and V is TRBV9; 8 bases match TRBD1. CDR1 and CDR2 (germline): SGDLS, YYNGEE. The ends lost 3 bases at V and 2 bases at J; junction bases unmatched: 6. The length of the CDR3 is 15 residues. The CDR3: CASSGPDRANYGYTF. As DNA, the CDR3 is TGTGCCAGCAGCGGCCCGGACAGGGCGAACTATGGCTACACCTTC. Drawing the rest from reference TRBV9 and TRBJ1-2, the complete variable domain is DSGVTQTPKHLITATGQRVTLRCSPRSGDLSVYWYQQSLDQGLQFLIQYYNGEERAKGNILERFSAQQFPDLHSELNLSSLELGDSALYFCASSGPDRANYGYTFGSGTRLTVV.

The J gene is TRBJ2-7, the V gene TRBV7-2, with 14 bases aligning to TRBD2. J was trimmed by 5 bases and V by 4 bases; bases with no gene match: 7. Germline assignment: CDR1 SGHTA and CDR2 FQGNSA. The CDR3 is 16 residues long. The CDR3 DNA sequence: TGTGCCAGCAGCTGGACGGGACTAGCGGGAGACAACGAGCAGTACTTC. Translation gives CASSWTGLAGDNEQYF.

V is TRBV5-1 and J is TRBJ2-7; D is undetermined. V was shortened by 4 bases and J by 3 bases, with 17 bases between the two germline ends. CDR1 is SGHRS, CDR2 YFSETQ, per germline. The CDR3 sequence is 15 residues long. The CDR3 protein is CASSLDSAAFYEQYF. CDR3 coding DNA: TGCGCCAGCAGCCTCGACTCGGCGGCTTTCTACGAGCAGTACTTC.

The J gene is TRBJ2-1, the V gene TRBV18; possibly TRBD1 for D (5 bases). This CDR3 is built from 15 residues. Germline V gene sequence: CDR1 KGHSH, CDR2 LQKENI. Between the trimmed V and J ends, which lost 1 base and 3 bases, there was a span of 10 bases. The CDR3 DNA reads TGTGCCAGCTCACCACGACAGATAAGCTACAATGAGCAGTTCTTC. Translation: CASSPRQISYNEQFF. Full variable domain (remainder filled in from reference TRBV18 and TRBJ2-1): NAGVMQNPRHLVRRRGQEARLRCSPMKGHSHVYWYRQLPEEGLKFMVYLQKENIIDESGMPKERFSAEFPKEGPSILRIQQVVRGDSAAYFCASSPRQISYNEQFFGPGTRLTVL.